Listed here is a single T cell receptor beta chain. This specimen comes from a study of control samples from healthy donors and cancer patients. Only in-frame clones appear in the TCRdb table, and some are missing; sequencing was by immunoSEQ multiplex PCR. The data hold 130,000 or so clones, with more than 80% observed a single time. Trimming cost V 8 bases and J 5 bases, with 15 bases left between them. Germline CDR1 is MNHEY and CDR2 is SVGAGI. The CDR3 loop spans 13 amino acids. The chain employs TRBV6-5 and TRBJ2-5; perhaps D is TRBD1 or TRBD2 (6 bases each). This clonotype was sampled from a man aged 18 to 30 in good health. Source material: blood. The CDR3 spells CASSNGGAETQYF. The CDR3 DNA reads as TGTGCCAGCTCGAACGGGGGCGCGGAGACCCAGTACTTC.